The 4 T cell receptor beta chains presented below share a single source sample, sequenced in a study of identical twins. TCRdb analysed the 5' RACE reads with MiXCR anew, one entry per CDR3 protein. The table shows around 300,000 distinct CDR3 sequences, with about 8% occurring only once. These data were also reused for a study on yellow fever vaccine responses in identical twins.

The sequencing sample was made of memory (CD45RO+) T cells sorted from blood. The source of these receptors is a young woman in good health.

A few counts support this clonotype. The gene calls are TRBV2 and TRBJ2-1; 9 nucleotides agree with TRBD2. Germline V gene lookup returns CDR1 SNHLY and CDR2 FYNNEI. The length of the CDR3 is 14 residues. V gave up 11 bases and J gave up 6 bases; unmatched junction bases: 11. CDR3 DNA sequence: TGTGCCCTCCGGTTGGCGGGAGGGGGCAATGAGCAGTTCTTC. As protein: CALRLAGGGNEQFF.

This chain connects TRBV7-3 to TRBJ2-7; D is unclear. The CDR3 sequence is 12 residues long. Germline loops: CDR1 SGHTA, CDR2 FQGTGA. V was clipped by 4 bases and J by 5 bases, with 9 bases between them. The CDR3 loop is CASSYRAHEQYF. The CDR3 coding sequence is TGTGCCAGCAGCTACCGTGCCCACGAGCAGTACTTC.

This clonotype was seen a few times. This chain connects TRBV21-1 to TRBJ2-7; the table's D call, TRBD1, was not checked against the DNA. TRBV21-1 is noted as a pseudogene. The CDR3 length is 14 residues. This CDR3 reads CASSNRDQPYEQYV. The CDR3 DNA follows: TGTGCCAGCAGCAACCGGGACCAACCCTACGAGCAGTACGTC.

V and J are TRBV3-1 and TRBJ2-3, with TRBD2 matching 16 bases. CDR1 is LGHDT and CDR2 is YNNKEL in the germline V gene (reference sequence). The J segment lost 5 bases and the V segment lost 5 bases, leaving 7 bases of the junction unmatched. This CDR3 is built from 17 residues. The CDR3 sequence is CASSKGGLAGGRDTQYF. The DNA of the CDR3 is TGTGCCAGCAGCAAAGGGGGACTAGCGGGGGGGCGAGATACGCAGTATTTT.